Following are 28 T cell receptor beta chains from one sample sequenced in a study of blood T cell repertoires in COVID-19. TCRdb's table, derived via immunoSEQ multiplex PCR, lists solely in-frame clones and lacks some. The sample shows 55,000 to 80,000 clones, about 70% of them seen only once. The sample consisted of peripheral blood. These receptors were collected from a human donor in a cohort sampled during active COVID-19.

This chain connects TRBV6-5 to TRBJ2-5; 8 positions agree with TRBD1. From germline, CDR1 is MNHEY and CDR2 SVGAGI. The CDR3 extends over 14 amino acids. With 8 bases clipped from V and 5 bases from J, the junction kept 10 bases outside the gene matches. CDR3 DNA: TGTGCCAGCTCATTCAGGGGGCGCTCTGAGACCCAGTACTTC. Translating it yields CASSFRGRSETQYF.

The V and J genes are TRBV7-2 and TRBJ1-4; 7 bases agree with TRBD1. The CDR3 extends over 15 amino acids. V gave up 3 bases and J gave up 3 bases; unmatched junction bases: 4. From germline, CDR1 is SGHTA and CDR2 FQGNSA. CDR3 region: CASSFLQGANEKLFF. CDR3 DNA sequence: TGTGCCAGCAGCTTTTTGCAGGGGGCTAATGAAAAACTGTTTTTT.

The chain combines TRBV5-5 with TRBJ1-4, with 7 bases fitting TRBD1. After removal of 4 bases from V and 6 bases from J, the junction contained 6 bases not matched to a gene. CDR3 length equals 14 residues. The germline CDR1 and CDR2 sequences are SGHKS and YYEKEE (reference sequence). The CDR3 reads CASSPRTGDEKLFF. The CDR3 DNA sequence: TGTGCCAGCAGCCCCCGGACAGGTGATGAAAAACTGTTTTTT.

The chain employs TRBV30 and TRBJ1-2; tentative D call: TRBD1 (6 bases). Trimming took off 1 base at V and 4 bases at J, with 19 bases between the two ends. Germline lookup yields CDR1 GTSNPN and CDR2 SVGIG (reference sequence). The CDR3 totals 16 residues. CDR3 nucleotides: TGTGCCTGGAGTGCTCCCCAGACAGGACAAACCTATGGCTACACCTTC. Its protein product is CAWSAPQTGQTYGYTF.

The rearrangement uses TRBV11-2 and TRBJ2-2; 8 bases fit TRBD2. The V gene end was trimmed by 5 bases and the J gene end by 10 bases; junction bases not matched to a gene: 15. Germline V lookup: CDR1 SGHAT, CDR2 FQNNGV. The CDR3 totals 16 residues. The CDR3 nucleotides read TGTGCCAGCAGCCCCCCCCTGTCGGGGGGGCCTGTGGAGCTGTTTTTT. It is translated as CASSPPLSGGPVELFF.

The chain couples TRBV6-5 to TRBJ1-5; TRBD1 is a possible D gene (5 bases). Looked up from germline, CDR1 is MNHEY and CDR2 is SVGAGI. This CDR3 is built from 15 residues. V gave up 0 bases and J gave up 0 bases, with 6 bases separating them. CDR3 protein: CASSYSRASNQPQHF. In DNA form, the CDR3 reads TGTGCCAGCAGTTACTCCAGGGCTAGCAATCAGCCCCAGCATTTT.

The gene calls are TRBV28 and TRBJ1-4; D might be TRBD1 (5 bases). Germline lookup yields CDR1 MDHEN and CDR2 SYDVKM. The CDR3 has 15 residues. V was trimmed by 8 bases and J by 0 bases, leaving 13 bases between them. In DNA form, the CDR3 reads TGTGCCAGCCACCCGAACAGGACAACTAATGAAAAACTGTTTTTT. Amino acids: CASHPNRTTNEKLFF. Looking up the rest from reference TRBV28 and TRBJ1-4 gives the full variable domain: DVKVTQSSRYLVKRTGEKVFLECVQDMDHENMFWYRQDPGLGLRLIYFSYDVKMKEKGDIPEGYSVSREKKERFSLILESASTNQTSMYLCASHPNRTTNEKLFFGSGTQLSVL.

The DNA for the CDR3 is TGTGCCATCAGGGGAGATCGGGCTAGCGGGGACCAAGAGACCCAGTACTTC. As protein: CAIRGDRASGDQETQYF. The chain joins TRBV2 to TRBJ2-5; 9 bases map to TRBD2. This CDR3 spans 17 amino acids. Trimming cost V 10 bases and J 0 bases; bases outside gene matches: 15. Per the germline V gene, CDR1 is SNHLY and CDR2 is FYNNEI.

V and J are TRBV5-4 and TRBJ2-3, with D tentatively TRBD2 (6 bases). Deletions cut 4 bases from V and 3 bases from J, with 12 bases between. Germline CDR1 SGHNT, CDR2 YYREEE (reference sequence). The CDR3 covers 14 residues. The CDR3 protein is CASSPDGGTDTQYF. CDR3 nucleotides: TGTGCCAGCAGCCCGGATGGAGGGACAGATACGCAGTATTTT. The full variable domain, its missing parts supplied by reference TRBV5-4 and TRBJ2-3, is ETGVTQSPTHLIKTRGQQVTLRCSSQSGHNTVSWYQQALGQGPQFIFQYYREEENGRGNFPPRFSGLQFPNYSSELNVNALELDDSALYLCASSPDGGTDTQYFGPGTRLTVL.

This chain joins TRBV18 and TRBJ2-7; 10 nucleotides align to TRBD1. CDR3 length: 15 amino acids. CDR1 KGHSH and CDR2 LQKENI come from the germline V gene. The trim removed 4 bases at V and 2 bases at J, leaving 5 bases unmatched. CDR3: CASSLGTGVAYEQYF. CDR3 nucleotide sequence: TGTGCCAGCTCACTAGGGACAGGGGTGGCCTACGAGCAGTACTTC. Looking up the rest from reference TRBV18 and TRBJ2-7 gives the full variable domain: NAGVMQNPRHLVRRRGQEARLRCSPMKGHSHVYWYRQLPEEGLKFMVYLQKENIIDESGMPKERFSAEFPKEGPSILRIQQVVRGDSAAYFCASSLGTGVAYEQYFGPGTRLTVT.

CDR3 sequence: CASSVGDRLNTEAFF. CDR3 sequence (DNA): TGTGCCAGCAGCGTAGGGGACAGACTGAACACTGAAGCTTTCTTT. V usage is TRBV9 and J usage is TRBJ1-1; 7 bases map to TRBD1. The CDR3 is 15 residues long. The germline gives CDR1 SGDLS, CDR2 YYNGEE. Germline trimming cut 0 bases from V and 0 bases from J; bases unmatched to any gene: 2.

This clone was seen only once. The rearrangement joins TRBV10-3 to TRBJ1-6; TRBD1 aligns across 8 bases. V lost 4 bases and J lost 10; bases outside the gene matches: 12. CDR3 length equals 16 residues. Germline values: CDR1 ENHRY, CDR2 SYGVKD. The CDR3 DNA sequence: TGTGCCATCAGTGTATCCCCCCCGACAGGGGCCTCACCCCTCCACTTT. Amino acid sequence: CAISVSPPTGASPLHF.

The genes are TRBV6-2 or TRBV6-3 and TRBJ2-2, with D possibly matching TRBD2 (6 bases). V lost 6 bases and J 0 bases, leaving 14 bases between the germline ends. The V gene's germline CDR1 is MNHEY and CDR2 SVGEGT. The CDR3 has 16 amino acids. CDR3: CASSSLGGTNTGELFF. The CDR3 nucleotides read TGTGCCAGCAGCTCCTTGGGGGGTACGAACACCGGGGAGCTGTTTTTT.

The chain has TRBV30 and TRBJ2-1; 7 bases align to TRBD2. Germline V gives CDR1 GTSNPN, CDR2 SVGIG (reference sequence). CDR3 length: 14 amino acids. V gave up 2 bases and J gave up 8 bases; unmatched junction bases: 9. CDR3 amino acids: CAWSPGTILHEQFF. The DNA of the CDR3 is TGTGCCTGGAGTCCCGGGACTATCCTCCATGAGCAGTTCTTC.

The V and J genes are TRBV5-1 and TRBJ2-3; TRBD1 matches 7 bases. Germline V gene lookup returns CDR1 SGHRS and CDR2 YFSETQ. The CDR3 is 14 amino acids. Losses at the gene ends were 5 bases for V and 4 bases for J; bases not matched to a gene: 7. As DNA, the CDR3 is TGCGCCAGCAGGGACAGGACGTCGCCAGATACGCAGTATTTT. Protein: CASRDRTSPDTQYF. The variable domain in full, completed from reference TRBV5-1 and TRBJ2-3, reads KAGVTQTPRYLIKTRGQQVTLSCSPISGHRSVSWYQQTPGQGLQFLFEYFSETQRNKGNFPGRFSGRQFSNSRSEMNVSTLELGDSALYLCASRDRTSPDTQYFGPGTRLTVL.

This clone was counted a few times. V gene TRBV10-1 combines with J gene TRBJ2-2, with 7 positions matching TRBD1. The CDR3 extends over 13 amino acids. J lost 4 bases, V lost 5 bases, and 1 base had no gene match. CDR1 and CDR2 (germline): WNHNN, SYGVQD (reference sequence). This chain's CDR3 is CASSTGVTGELFF. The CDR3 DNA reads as TGCGCCAGCAGTACAGGGGTCACCGGGGAGCTGTTTTTT.

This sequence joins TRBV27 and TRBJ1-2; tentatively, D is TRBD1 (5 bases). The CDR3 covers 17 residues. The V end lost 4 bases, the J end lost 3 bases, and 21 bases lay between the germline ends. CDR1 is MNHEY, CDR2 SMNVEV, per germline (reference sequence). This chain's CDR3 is CASSSAGAGWGHYGYTF. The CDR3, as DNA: TGTGCCAGCAGTTCGGCTGGGGCAGGTTGGGGCCACTATGGCTACACCTTC.

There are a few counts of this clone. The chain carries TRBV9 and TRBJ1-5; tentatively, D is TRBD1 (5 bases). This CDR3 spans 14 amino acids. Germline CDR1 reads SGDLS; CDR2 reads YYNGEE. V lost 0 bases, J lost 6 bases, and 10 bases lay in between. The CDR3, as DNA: TGTGCCAGCAGCGTAGACCAGGGCGGTCAGCCCCAGCATTTT. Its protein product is CASSVDQGGQPQHF.

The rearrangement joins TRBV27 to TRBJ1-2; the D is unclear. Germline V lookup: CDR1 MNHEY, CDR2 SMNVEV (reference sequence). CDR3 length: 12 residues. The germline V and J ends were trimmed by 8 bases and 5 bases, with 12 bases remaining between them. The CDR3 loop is CASGRDPYGYTF. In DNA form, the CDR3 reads TGTGCCAGCGGTCGGGATCCTTATGGCTACACCTTC.

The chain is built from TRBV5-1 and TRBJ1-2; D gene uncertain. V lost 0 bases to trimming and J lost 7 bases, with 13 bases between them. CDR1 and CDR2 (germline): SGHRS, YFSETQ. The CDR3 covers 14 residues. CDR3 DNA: TGCGCCAGCAGCTTGGACGGGCCCCGGGGTGGCTACACCTTC. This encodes CASSLDGPRGGYTF.

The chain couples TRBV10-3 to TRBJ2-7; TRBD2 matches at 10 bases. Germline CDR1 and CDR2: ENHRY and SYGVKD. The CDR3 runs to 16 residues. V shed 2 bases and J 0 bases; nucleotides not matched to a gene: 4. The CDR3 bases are TGTGCCATCAGTGAGCCGGCTAGCGGGAGCTCCTACGAGCAGTACTTC. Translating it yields CAISEPASGSSYEQYF.

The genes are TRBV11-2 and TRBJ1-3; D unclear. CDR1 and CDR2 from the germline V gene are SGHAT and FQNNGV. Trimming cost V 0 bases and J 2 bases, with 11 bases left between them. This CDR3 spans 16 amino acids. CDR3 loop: CASSLEAGLTGNTIYF. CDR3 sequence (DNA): TGTGCCAGCAGCTTAGAAGCGGGCTTAACTGGAAACACCATATATTTT.

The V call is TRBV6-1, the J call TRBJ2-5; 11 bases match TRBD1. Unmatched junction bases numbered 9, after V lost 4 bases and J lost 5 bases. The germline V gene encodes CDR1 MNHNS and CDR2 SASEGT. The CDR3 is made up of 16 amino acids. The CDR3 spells CASSGSPGQGVETQYF. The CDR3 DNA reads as TGTGCCAGCAGTGGTTCCCCGGGACAGGGGGTGGAGACCCAGTACTTC.

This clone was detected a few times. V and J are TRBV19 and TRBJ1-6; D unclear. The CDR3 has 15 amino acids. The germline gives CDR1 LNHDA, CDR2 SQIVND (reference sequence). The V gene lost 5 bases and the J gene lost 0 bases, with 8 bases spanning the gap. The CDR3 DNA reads TGTGCCAGTAGTCTTGGGAGCTCCTATAATTCACCCCTCCACTTT. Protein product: CASSLGSSYNSPLHF.

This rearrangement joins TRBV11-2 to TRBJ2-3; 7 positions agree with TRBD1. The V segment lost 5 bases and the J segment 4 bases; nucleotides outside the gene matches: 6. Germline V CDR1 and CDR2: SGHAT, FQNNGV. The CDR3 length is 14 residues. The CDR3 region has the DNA TGTGCCAGCAGCCCCGGACAGGCGTCAGATACGCAGTATTTT. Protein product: CASSPGQASDTQYF.

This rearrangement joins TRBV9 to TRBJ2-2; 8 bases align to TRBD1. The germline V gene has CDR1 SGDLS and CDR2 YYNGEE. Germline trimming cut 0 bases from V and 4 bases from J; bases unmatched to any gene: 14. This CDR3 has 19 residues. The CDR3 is CASSVDSTLAGTGTGELFF. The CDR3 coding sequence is TGTGCCAGCAGCGTAGATAGTACCCTGGCAGGGACAGGCACCGGGGAGCTGTTTTTT.

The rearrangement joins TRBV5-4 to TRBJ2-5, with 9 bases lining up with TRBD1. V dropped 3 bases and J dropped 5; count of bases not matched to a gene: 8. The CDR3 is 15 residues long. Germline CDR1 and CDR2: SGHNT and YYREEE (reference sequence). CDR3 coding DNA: TGTGCCAGCAGCTCCCAACAGGGGGCCCGGGAGACCCAGTACTTC. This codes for CASSSQQGARETQYF.

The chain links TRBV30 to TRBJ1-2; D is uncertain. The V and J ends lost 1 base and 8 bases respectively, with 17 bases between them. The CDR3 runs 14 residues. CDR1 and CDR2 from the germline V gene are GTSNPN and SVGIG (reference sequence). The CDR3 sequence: CAWSGDLASRGYTF. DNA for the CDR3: TGTGCCTGGAGTGGCGACTTGGCGTCGAGAGGCTACACCTTC.